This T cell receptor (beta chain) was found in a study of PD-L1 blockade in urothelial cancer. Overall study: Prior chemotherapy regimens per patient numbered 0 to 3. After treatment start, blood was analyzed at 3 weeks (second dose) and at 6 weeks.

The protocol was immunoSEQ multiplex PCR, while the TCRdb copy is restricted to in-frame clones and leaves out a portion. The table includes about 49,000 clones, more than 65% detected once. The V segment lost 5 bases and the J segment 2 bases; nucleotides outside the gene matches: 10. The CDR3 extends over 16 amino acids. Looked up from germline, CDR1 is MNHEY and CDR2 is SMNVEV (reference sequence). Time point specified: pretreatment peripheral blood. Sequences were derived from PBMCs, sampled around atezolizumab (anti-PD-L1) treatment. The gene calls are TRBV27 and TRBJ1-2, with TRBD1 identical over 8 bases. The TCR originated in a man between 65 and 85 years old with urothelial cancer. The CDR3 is CASSIGQGGINYGYTF. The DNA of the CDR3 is TGTGCCAGCAGTATAGGACAGGGAGGGATCAACTATGGCTACACCTTC.